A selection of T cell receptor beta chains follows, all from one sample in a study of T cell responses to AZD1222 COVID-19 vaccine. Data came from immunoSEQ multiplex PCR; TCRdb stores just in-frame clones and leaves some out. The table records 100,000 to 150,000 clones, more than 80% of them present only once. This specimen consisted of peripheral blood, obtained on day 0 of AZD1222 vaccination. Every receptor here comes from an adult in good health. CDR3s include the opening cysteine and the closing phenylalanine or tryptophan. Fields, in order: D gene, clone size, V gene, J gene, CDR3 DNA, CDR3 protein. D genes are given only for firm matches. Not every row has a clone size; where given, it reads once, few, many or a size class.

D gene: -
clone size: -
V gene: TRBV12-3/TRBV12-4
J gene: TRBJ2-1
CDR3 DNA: TGTGCCAGCAGTCGTGGGGATGAGCAGTTCTTC
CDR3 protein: CASSRGDEQFF

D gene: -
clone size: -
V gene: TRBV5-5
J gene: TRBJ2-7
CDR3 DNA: TGTGCCAGCAGCATATCCGGGACTCCCTACGAGCAGTACTTC
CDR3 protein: CASSISGTPYEQYF

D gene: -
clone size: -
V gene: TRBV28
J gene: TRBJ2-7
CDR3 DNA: TGTGCCAGCAGTTTAGGGGGCAGGAACTACGAGCAGTACTTC
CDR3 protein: CASSLGGRNYEQYF

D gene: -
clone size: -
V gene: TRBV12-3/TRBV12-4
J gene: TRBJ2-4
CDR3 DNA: TGTGCCAGCAGTTTACGTAAGGACATTCAGTACTTC
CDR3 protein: CASSLRKDIQYF

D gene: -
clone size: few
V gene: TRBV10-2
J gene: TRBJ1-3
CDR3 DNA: TGCGCCAGCAGTGAGACAGACGAGAACACCATATATTTT
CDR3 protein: CASSETDENTIYF

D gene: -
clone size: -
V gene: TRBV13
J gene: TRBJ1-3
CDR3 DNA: TGTGCCAGCAGTCGCAGACTGCACTCTGGAAACACCATATATTTT
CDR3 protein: CASSRRLHSGNTIYF

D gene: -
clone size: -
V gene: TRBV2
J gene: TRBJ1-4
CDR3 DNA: TGTGCCAGCAGAGGACTCGTTCTAAATGAAAAACTGTTTTTT
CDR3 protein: CASRGLVLNEKLFF

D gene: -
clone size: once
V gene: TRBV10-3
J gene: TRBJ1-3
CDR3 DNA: TGTGCCATCAGTGAAATTTTATACAACTCTGGAAACACCATATATTTT
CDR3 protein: CAISEILYNSGNTIYF

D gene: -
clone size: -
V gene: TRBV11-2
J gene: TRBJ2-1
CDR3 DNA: TGTGCCAGCAGCCTTAGCGGAGGGGAGTACAATGAGCAGTTCTTC
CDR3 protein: CASSLSGGEYNEQFF

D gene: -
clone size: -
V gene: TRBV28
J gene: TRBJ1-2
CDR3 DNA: TGTGCCAGCAGTTTACGGACGGATCAATACTATGGCTACACCTTC
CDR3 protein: CASSLRTDQYYGYTF

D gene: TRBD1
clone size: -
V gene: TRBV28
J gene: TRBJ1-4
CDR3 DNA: TGTGCCAGCAGTCGATCCGTTGGACAGGGAAATGAAAAACTGTTTTTT
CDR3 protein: CASSRSVGQGNEKLFF

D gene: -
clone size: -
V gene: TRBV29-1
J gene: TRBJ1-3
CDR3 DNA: TGCAGCGCCAAAGGGGGGGGTTCACTCTCTGGAAACACCATATATTTT
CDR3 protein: CSAKGGGSLSGNTIYF

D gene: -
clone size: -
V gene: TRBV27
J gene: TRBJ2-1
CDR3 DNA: TGTGCCAGCAGTTTCCAGGGGGGCGGTGGCGATGAGCAGTTCTTC
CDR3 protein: CASSFQGGGGDEQFF

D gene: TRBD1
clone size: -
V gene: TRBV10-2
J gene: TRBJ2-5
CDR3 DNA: TGCGCCAGCAGTGCCGGGACAGAAGAGACCCAGTACTTC
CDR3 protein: CASSAGTEETQYF

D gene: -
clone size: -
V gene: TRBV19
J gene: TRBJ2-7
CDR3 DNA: TGTGCCAGTAGTGCACAGGCGGTGGAGGAGCAGTACTTC
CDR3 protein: CASSAQAVEEQYF

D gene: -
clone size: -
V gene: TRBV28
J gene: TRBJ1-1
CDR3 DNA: TGTGCCAGCAGTTTAGGCGCAATCACTGAAGCTTTCTTT
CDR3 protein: CASSLGAITEAFF

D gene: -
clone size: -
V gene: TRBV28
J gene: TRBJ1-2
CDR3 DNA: TGTGCCAGCAGTTCCCCGGGGGCGAGGGGCTACACCTTC
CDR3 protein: CASSSPGARGYTF

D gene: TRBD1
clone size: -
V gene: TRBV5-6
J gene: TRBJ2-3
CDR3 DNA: TGTGCCAGCAGCTTACAGGGGCAGGATACGCAGTATTTT
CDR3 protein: CASSLQGQDTQYF

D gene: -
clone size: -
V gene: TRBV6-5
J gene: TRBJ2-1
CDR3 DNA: TGTGCCAGCAGTTCAAACAGCGGAAGCGGGCTTGAGCAGTTCTTC
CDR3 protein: CASSSNSGSGLEQFF

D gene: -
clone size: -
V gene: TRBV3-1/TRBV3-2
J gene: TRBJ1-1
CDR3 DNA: TGTGCCAGCAGCCTAGGCGACACTGAAGCTTTCTTT
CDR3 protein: CASSLGDTEAFF

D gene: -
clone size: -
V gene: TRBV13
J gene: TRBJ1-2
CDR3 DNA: TGTGCCAGCAGCTCCCCCTCTAGTTCCTATGGCTACACCTTC
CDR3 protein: CASSSPSSSYGYTF

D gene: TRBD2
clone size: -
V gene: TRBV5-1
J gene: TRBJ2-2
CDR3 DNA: TGCGCCAGCAGCCCCCGACTAGCGGGGGGGACTAACGGGGAGCTGTTTTTT
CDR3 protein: CASSPRLAGGTNGELFF

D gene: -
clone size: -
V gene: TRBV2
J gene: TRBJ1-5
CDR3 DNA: TGTGCCAGCAGTCCAACAGGAGGTATCAATCAGCCCCAGCATTTT
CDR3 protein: CASSPTGGINQPQHF

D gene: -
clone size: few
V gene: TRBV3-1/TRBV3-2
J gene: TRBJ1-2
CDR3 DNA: TGTGCCAGCAGCCCGGCCCAGGGGTATGGCTACACCTTC
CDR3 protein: CASSPAQGYGYTF

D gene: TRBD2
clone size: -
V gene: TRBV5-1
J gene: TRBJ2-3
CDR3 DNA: TGCGCCAGCAGCGAGGGACTAGCGGGAGGGACCGATACGCAGTATTTT
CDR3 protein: CASSEGLAGGTDTQYF

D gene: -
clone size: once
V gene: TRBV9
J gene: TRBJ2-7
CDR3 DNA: TGTGCCAGCAGCGTAGGTGGGAGAGGGAGCGAGCAGTACTTC
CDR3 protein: CASSVGGRGSEQYF

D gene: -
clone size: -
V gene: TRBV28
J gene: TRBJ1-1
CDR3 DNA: TGTGTCAGCAGCCCCAGGACTTACACTGAAGCTTTCTTT
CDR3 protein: CVSSPRTYTEAFF

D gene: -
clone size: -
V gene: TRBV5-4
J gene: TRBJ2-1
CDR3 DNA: TGTGCCAGCAGCTTGGGGCAGGGCGGTGGGGGCTCCTACAATGAGCAGTTCTTC
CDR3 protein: CASSLGQGGGGSYNEQFF

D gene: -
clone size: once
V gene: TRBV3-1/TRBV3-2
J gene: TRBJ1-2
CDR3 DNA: TGTGCCAGCAGCCCAAATACTAACTATGGCTACACCTTC
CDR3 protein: CASSPNTNYGYTF

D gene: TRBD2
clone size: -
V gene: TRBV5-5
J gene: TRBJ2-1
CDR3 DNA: TGTGCCAGCAGCTTGTTCTCCGGGGGGTACAATGAGCAGTTCTTC
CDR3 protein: CASSLFSGGYNEQFF

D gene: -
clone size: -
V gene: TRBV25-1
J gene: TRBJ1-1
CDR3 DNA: TGTGCCAGCAGTAGGGGCACTGAAGCTTTCTTT
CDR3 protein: CASSRGTEAFF

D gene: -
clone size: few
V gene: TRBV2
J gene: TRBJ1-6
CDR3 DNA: TGTGCCAGCAGTCCCCGGATCGGGAGCTCCTATAATTCACCCCTCCACTTT
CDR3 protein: CASSPRIGSSYNSPLHF

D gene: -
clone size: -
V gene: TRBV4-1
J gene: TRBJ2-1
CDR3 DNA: TGCGCCAGCAGCCAAGAAAGTCTATTCAGGGCCTACAATGAGCAGTTCTTC
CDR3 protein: CASSQESLFRAYNEQFF

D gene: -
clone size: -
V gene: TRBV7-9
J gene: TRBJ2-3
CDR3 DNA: TGTGCCAGCAGCTTAGTCAGGCAGTTTGGCAGACCCACAGATACGCAGTATTTT
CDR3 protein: CASSLVRQFGRPTDTQYF

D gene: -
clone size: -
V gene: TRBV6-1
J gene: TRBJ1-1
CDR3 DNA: TGTGCCAGCAGTGAACTGGGGGAAGCTTTCTTT
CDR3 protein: CASSELGEAFF

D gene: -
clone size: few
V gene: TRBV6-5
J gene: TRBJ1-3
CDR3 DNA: TGTGCCAGCAGTCCAGTTTTCTCTGGAAACACCATATATTTT
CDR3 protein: CASSPVFSGNTIYF

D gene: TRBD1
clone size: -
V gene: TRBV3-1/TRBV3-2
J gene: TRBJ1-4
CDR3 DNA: TGTGCCAGCAGCCAGCTCGACAGGGTGGGGGAAAAACTGTTTTTT
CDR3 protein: CASSQLDRVGEKLFF